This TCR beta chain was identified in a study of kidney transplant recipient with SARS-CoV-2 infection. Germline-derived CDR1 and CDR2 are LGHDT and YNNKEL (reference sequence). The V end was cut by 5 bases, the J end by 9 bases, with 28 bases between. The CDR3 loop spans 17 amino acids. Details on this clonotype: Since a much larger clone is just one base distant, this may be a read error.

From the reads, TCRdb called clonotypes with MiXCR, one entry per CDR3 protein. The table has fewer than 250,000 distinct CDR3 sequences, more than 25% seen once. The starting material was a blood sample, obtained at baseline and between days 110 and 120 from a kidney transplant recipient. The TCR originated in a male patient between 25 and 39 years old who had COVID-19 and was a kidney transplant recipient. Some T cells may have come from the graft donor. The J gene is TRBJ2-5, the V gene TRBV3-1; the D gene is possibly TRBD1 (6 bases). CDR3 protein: CASSWGHPISFSEAQYF. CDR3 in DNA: TGTGCCAGCAGCTGGGGGCATCCCATTTCTTTCTCTGAGGCCCAGTACTTC.